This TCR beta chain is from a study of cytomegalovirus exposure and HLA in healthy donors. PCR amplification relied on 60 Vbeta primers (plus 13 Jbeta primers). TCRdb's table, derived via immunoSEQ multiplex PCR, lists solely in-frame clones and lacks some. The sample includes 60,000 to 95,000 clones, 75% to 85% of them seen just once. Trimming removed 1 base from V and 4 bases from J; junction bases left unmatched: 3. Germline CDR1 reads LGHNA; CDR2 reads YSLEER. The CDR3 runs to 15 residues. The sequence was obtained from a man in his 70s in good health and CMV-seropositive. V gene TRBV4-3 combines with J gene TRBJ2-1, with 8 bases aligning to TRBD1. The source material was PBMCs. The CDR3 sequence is CASSQAGQDYNEQFF. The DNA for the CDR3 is TGCGCCAGCAGCCAAGCGGGACAGGATTACAATGAGCAGTTCTTC.